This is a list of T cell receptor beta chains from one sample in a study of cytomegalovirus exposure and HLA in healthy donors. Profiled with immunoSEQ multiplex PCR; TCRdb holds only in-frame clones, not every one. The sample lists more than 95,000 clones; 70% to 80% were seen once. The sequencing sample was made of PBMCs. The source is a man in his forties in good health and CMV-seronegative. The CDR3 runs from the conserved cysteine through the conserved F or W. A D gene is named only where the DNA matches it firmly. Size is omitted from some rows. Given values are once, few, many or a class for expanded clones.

CDR3 DNA: TGCGCCAGCAGCCAGATTCGAGCCTCTGGGGCCAACGTCCTGACTTTC; CDR3 protein: CASSQIRASGANVLTF; clone size: few; J gene: TRBJ2-6; D gene: -; CDR3 length: 16; V gene: TRBV4-3
CDR3 DNA: TGCGCCAGAAGCTTGGGTACGACAGGGAGGAATGAAAAACTGTTTTTT; CDR3 protein: CARSLGTTGRNEKLFF; clone size: -; J gene: TRBJ1-4; D gene: TRBD1; CDR3 length: 16; V gene: TRBV5-1
CDR3 DNA: TGTGCCAGCAGTTTATACGGGAGGGCTTTCTTT; CDR3 protein: CASSLYGRAFF; clone size: -; J gene: TRBJ1-1; D gene: -; CDR3 length: 11; V gene: TRBV28
CDR3 DNA: TGTGCCAGCAGCGCCGGACTAGCGGAGCGCACAGATACGCAGTATTTT; CDR3 protein: CASSAGLAERTDTQYF; clone size: once; J gene: TRBJ2-3; D gene: TRBD2; CDR3 length: 16; V gene: TRBV7-2
CDR3 DNA: TGTGCCAGCAGGAGGACAGGGGATGATGCTTTCTTT; CDR3 protein: CASRRTGDDAFF; clone size: -; J gene: TRBJ1-1; D gene: TRBD1; CDR3 length: 12; V gene: TRBV6-5
CDR3 DNA: TGTGCCAGCCGTCAGGGAACGGGCACCGGGGAGCTGTTTTTT; CDR3 protein: CASRQGTGTGELFF; clone size: few; J gene: TRBJ2-2; D gene: -; CDR3 length: 14; V gene: TRBV6-4
CDR3 DNA: TGTGCCATCTGGGGCCCAGAAGTCTACGAGCAGTACTTC; CDR3 protein: CAIWGPEVYEQYF; clone size: -; J gene: TRBJ2-7; D gene: -; CDR3 length: 13; V gene: TRBV10-3
CDR3 DNA: TGTGCCAGCAGCGTAGGAACAGGGGGCGACTATGGCTACACCTTC; CDR3 protein: CASSVGTGGDYGYTF; clone size: -; J gene: TRBJ1-2; D gene: TRBD1; CDR3 length: 15; V gene: TRBV9
CDR3 DNA: TGCAGCGTCCAGACAGGGGGAGCCTACGAGCAGTACTTC; CDR3 protein: CSVQTGGAYEQYF; clone size: once; J gene: TRBJ2-7; D gene: TRBD1; CDR3 length: 13; V gene: TRBV29-1
CDR3 DNA: TGCGCCAGCAGTCAACCGGGACTAGCGGGGGGGAGGCAAGAGACCCAGTACTTC; CDR3 protein: CASSQPGLAGGRQETQYF; clone size: -; J gene: TRBJ2-5; D gene: TRBD2; CDR3 length: 18; V gene: TRBV10-1
CDR3 DNA: TGTGCCAGCAGCCAAGGTGGACAGGGGGGGAATCAGCCCCAGCATTTT; CDR3 protein: CASSQGGQGGNQPQHF; clone size: -; J gene: TRBJ1-5; D gene: TRBD1; CDR3 length: 16; V gene: TRBV5-6
CDR3 DNA: TGTGCCAGCAGCTCACAGGGCCTCCACCATCAGCCCCAGCATTTT; CDR3 protein: CASSSQGLHHQPQHF; clone size: -; J gene: TRBJ1-5; D gene: -; CDR3 length: 15; V gene: TRBV7-8
CDR3 DNA: TGTGCCAGTAGTATACGGGGGAGTATGAACACTGAAGCTTTCTTT; CDR3 protein: CASSIRGSMNTEAFF; clone size: -; J gene: TRBJ1-1; D gene: -; CDR3 length: 15; V gene: TRBV19
CDR3 DNA: TGTGCCAGCAACGACCGGGACAACTGGACGGGATCACCCCTCCACTTT; CDR3 protein: CASNDRDNWTGSPLHF; clone size: few; J gene: TRBJ1-6; D gene: -; CDR3 length: 16; V gene: TRBV6-6
CDR3 DNA: TGTGCCAGCAGCTTGTACCAACTGCCGAGTACTAGCACAGATACGCAGTATTTT; CDR3 protein: CASSLYQLPSTSTDTQYF; clone size: -; J gene: TRBJ2-3; D gene: -; CDR3 length: 18; V gene: TRBV5-6
CDR3 DNA: TGTGCCAGCAGCTTTGGACAGGGTCCTCAGCCCCAGCATTTT; CDR3 protein: CASSFGQGPQPQHF; clone size: -; J gene: TRBJ1-5; D gene: TRBD1; CDR3 length: 14; V gene: TRBV11-2
CDR3 DNA: TGTGCCAGCAGCTTAGGGGGGGCTCAAGAGACCCAGTACTTC; CDR3 protein: CASSLGGAQETQYF; clone size: -; J gene: TRBJ2-5; D gene: -; CDR3 length: 14; V gene: TRBV7-3
CDR3 DNA: TGTGCCAGCTGGGCCAATCTAGGGAGTTCGAGCACTGAAGCTTTCTTT; CDR3 protein: CASWANLGSSSTEAFF; clone size: -; J gene: TRBJ1-1; D gene: -; CDR3 length: 16; V gene: TRBV21-1
CDR3 DNA: TGTGCCAGCACCAAAACAGGGACTCAGCCCCAGCATTTT; CDR3 protein: CASTKTGTQPQHF; clone size: once; J gene: TRBJ1-5; D gene: -; CDR3 length: 13; V gene: TRBV7-2
CDR3 DNA: TGTGCCAGCAGTTACTCGGCAGGGATGAACACTGAAGCTTTCTTT; CDR3 protein: CASSYSAGMNTEAFF; clone size: -; J gene: TRBJ1-1; D gene: -; CDR3 length: 15; V gene: TRBV6-5
CDR3 DNA: TGTGCCAGCAGCCCTACAGGGGGCAAAGCTTTCTTT; CDR3 protein: CASSPTGGKAFF; clone size: -; J gene: TRBJ1-1; D gene: TRBD1; CDR3 length: 12; V gene: TRBV13
CDR3 DNA: TGTGCCAGCAGCACAGGGCTCGGAGACAATGAGCAGTTCTTC; CDR3 protein: CASSTGLGDNEQFF; clone size: -; J gene: TRBJ2-1; D gene: -; CDR3 length: 14; V gene: TRBV5-5
CDR3 DNA: TGTGCCAGCAGCCCGGACACAACACATTCAGCTTTCTTT; CDR3 protein: CASSPDTTHSAFF; clone size: -; J gene: TRBJ1-1; D gene: -; CDR3 length: 13; V gene: TRBV7-2
CDR3 DNA: TGCGCCAGCAGCCAACCAGGGTATAGGACTGAAGCTTTCTTT; CDR3 protein: CASSQPGYRTEAFF; clone size: -; J gene: TRBJ1-1; D gene: -; CDR3 length: 14; V gene: TRBV4-3
CDR3 DNA: TGTGCCAGCAGTTATGACAGGGCCCTCGACGAGCAGTACTTC; CDR3 protein: CASSYDRALDEQYF; clone size: once; J gene: TRBJ2-7; D gene: TRBD1; CDR3 length: 14; V gene: TRBV6-5
CDR3 DNA: TGTGCCAGTAGTACCCTGGACAGGGGGGATCAGCCCCAGCATTTT; CDR3 protein: CASSTLDRGDQPQHF; clone size: once; J gene: TRBJ1-5; D gene: TRBD1; CDR3 length: 15; V gene: TRBV19
CDR3 DNA: TGCGCCAGCAGCCAAGATTCGCGGGGATACATGAACACTGAAGCTTTCTTT; CDR3 protein: CASSQDSRGYMNTEAFF; clone size: -; J gene: TRBJ1-1; D gene: -; CDR3 length: 17; V gene: TRBV4-3
CDR3 DNA: TGTGCCAGCAGCTTGTCTTTTCGGACAGACTATGGCTACACCTTC; CDR3 protein: CASSLSFRTDYGYTF; clone size: -; J gene: TRBJ1-2; D gene: -; CDR3 length: 15; V gene: TRBV5-6
CDR3 DNA: TGCGCCAGCAGCCAAGAACGGACAGGCTCCACAGATACGCAGTATTTT; CDR3 protein: CASSQERTGSTDTQYF; clone size: -; J gene: TRBJ2-3; D gene: TRBD1; CDR3 length: 16; V gene: TRBV4-3
CDR3 DNA: TGCGCCAGCAGCCAACTTGGACTGGGGAATTCACCCCTCCACTTT; CDR3 protein: CASSQLGLGNSPLHF; clone size: -; J gene: TRBJ1-6; D gene: -; CDR3 length: 15; V gene: TRBV4-1
CDR3 DNA: TGTGCCAGCAGCCCGAGGGGACAGGGCCCCTACGAGCAGTACTTC; CDR3 protein: CASSPRGQGPYEQYF; clone size: -; J gene: TRBJ2-7; D gene: TRBD1; CDR3 length: 15; V gene: TRBV9
CDR3 DNA: TGTGCCAGTAGGCGACAGGGTGGCAATCAGCCCCAGCATTTT; CDR3 protein: CASRRQGGNQPQHF; clone size: -; J gene: TRBJ1-5; D gene: TRBD1; CDR3 length: 14; V gene: TRBV19
CDR3 DNA: TGTGCCAGCAAGCGGGCCGGGTCCTACAATGAGCAGTTCTTC; CDR3 protein: CASKRAGSYNEQFF; clone size: -; J gene: TRBJ2-1; D gene: -; CDR3 length: 14; V gene: TRBV7-2
CDR3 DNA: TGTGCCAGCTCTGGGGAGGGTGGCTATGGCTACACCTTC; CDR3 protein: CASSGEGGYGYTF; clone size: -; J gene: TRBJ1-2; D gene: -; CDR3 length: 13; V gene: TRBV27
CDR3 DNA: TGTGCCAGCAGCTTAAGCGGGGTGATCCTGTTCTTC; CDR3 protein: CASSLSGVILFF; clone size: -; J gene: TRBJ2-1; D gene: TRBD2; CDR3 length: 12; V gene: TRBV11-2
CDR3 DNA: TGCAGCGTTGTCGACAGAACGACAACCGGGGAGCTGTTTTTT; CDR3 protein: CSVVDRTTTGELFF; clone size: -; J gene: TRBJ2-2; D gene: -; CDR3 length: 14; V gene: TRBV29-1
CDR3 DNA: TGTGCCAGCAGAGAACCGGGGGTCGGGGAGCTGTTTTTT; CDR3 protein: CASREPGVGELFF; clone size: -; J gene: TRBJ2-2; D gene: -; CDR3 length: 13; V gene: TRBV2
CDR3 DNA: TGTGCCAGCTCACCGACGGGAGGAGATAACTATGGCTACACCTTC; CDR3 protein: CASSPTGGDNYGYTF; clone size: -; J gene: TRBJ1-2; D gene: -; CDR3 length: 15; V gene: TRBV18
CDR3 DNA: TGTGCTAGCAGCTCGGCGGGGGCCTACAATGAGCAGTTCTTC; CDR3 protein: CASSSAGAYNEQFF; clone size: -; J gene: TRBJ2-1; D gene: TRBD2; CDR3 length: 14; V gene: TRBV7-7
CDR3 DNA: TGCAGCGTTGAGGGACAGAACACTGAAGCTTTCTTT; CDR3 protein: CSVEGQNTEAFF; clone size: -; J gene: TRBJ1-1; D gene: -; CDR3 length: 12; V gene: TRBV29-1
CDR3 DNA: TGTGCCAGCAGTTTAGGCCGTATGAACGAGCAGTACTTC; CDR3 protein: CASSLGRMNEQYF; clone size: -; J gene: TRBJ2-7; D gene: -; CDR3 length: 13; V gene: TRBV27
CDR3 DNA: TGCGCCAGCAGCTTGACGGGGACAGGGGGCCTTGAGACCCAGTACTTC; CDR3 protein: CASSLTGTGGLETQYF; clone size: -; J gene: TRBJ2-5; D gene: TRBD1; CDR3 length: 16; V gene: TRBV5-1
CDR3 DNA: TGTGCCAGTAGCCAGCCCAAGGGGCTAGCGGGGGACAGCCTCTACTCTGGGGCCAACGTCCTGACTTTC; CDR3 protein: CASSQPKGLAGDSLYSGANVLTF; clone size: -; J gene: TRBJ2-6; D gene: TRBD2; CDR3 length: 23; V gene: TRBV19
CDR3 DNA: TGTGCCAGCAGTGAACGAGGGCCAGATACGCAGTATTTT; CDR3 protein: CASSERGPDTQYF; clone size: -; J gene: TRBJ2-3; D gene: -; CDR3 length: 13; V gene: TRBV6-1
CDR3 DNA: TGCGCCAGCACTCTAGCGGGGGAACCTAATGAGCAGTTCTTC; CDR3 protein: CASTLAGEPNEQFF; clone size: -; J gene: TRBJ2-1; D gene: TRBD2; CDR3 length: 14; V gene: TRBV5-1
CDR3 DNA: TGTGCCAGTATGCGGGGACAGGCCATGAACACTGAAGCTTTCTTT; CDR3 protein: CASMRGQAMNTEAFF; clone size: -; J gene: TRBJ1-1; D gene: TRBD1; CDR3 length: 15; V gene: TRBV19
CDR3 DNA: TGTGCCAGCAGTGACAGACGATATAATTCACCCCTCCACTTT; CDR3 protein: CASSDRRYNSPLHF; clone size: -; J gene: TRBJ1-6; D gene: -; CDR3 length: 14; V gene: TRBV6-5
CDR3 DNA: TGTGCCAGCTCACCAAACCGGGACAGGGTTAACTATGGCTACACCTTC; CDR3 protein: CASSPNRDRVNYGYTF; clone size: -; J gene: TRBJ1-2; D gene: TRBD1; CDR3 length: 16; V gene: TRBV18
CDR3 DNA: TGTGCCAGCAGCGTATTGGCTAGCGGGGGGGCTTACAATGAGCAGTTCTTC; CDR3 protein: CASSVLASGGAYNEQFF; clone size: -; J gene: TRBJ2-1; D gene: TRBD2; CDR3 length: 17; V gene: TRBV9
CDR3 DNA: TGTGCCAGCAGCTTAGGGGAAGGACTAGAGCAGTACTTC; CDR3 protein: CASSLGEGLEQYF; clone size: -; J gene: TRBJ2-7; D gene: -; CDR3 length: 13; V gene: TRBV11-3
CDR3 DNA: TGTGCCAGTAGTTCGACAGAAAACTATGGCTACACCTTC; CDR3 protein: CASSSTENYGYTF; clone size: -; J gene: TRBJ1-2; D gene: -; CDR3 length: 13; V gene: TRBV19
CDR3 DNA: TGCGCCAGCAGCCAAAACCAGGGTTACGAGCAGTACTTC; CDR3 protein: CASSQNQGYEQYF; clone size: -; J gene: TRBJ2-7; D gene: -; CDR3 length: 13; V gene: TRBV4-1
CDR3 DNA: TGTGCCAGCAGTGGATCTCCCACGGGGGGGCTTCGGAACACTGAAGCTTTCTTT; CDR3 protein: CASSGSPTGGLRNTEAFF; clone size: -; J gene: TRBJ1-1; D gene: -; CDR3 length: 18; V gene: TRBV6-1